The 8 T cell receptor beta chains below all came from one sample that was sequenced in a study of untreated major depressive disorder. Study-level results: Compared with controls, depressed patients showed more TRBV05-01 (Vbeta 5.1) usage in CD4+ T cells.

Assay: immunoSEQ multiplex PCR; the TCRdb copy retains only in-frame clones and omits some. The profile shows 20,000 or so clones, under 95% of them singletons. No antigen is known for these receptors. Sequenced sample: CD4+ T cells from PBMCs. These receptor sequences come from a woman aged 35 to 49 with major depressive disorder.

The rearrangement links TRBV7-2 to TRBJ2-2; 10 positions agree with TRBD2. Germline V gives CDR1 SGHTA, CDR2 FQGNSA. The CDR3 is 16 amino acids. The V gene end was trimmed by 4 bases and the J gene end by 7 bases; junction bases not matched to a gene: 9. CDR3 nucleotides: TGTGCCAGCAGCTCCTCAGCGGGAGGGCCTTACGGGGAGCTGTTTTTT. It yields the protein CASSSSAGGPYGELFF.

CDR3 in DNA: TGCGCCAGCAGCTTGGCCGAGGGCCAGTCGTACAATGAGCAGTTCTTC. Translated: CASSLAEGQSYNEQFF. This rearrangement joins TRBV5-1 to TRBJ2-1, with D possibly matching TRBD2 (5 bases). Germline V gene sequence: CDR1 SGHRS, CDR2 YFSETQ. V was cut by 0 bases and J by 4 bases, with 14 bases left in between. CDR3 size: 16 residues.

V usage is TRBV4-2 and J usage is TRBJ1-5; 7 bases are a match to TRBD1. J was trimmed by 7 bases and V by 2 bases; bases with no gene match: 8. CDR3 length equals 15 residues. Germline CDR1 reads LGHNA; CDR2 reads YNFKEQ. CDR3 sequence: CASSQLQGLGQPQHF. The CDR3, as DNA: TGTGCCAGCAGCCAATTACAGGGGTTAGGGCAGCCCCAGCATTTT.

The chain is built from TRBV9 and TRBJ1-1; D is undetermined. In germline, CDR1 is SGDLS, CDR2 YYNGEE. This CDR3 is 15 amino acids long. Deletions cut 0 bases from V and 6 bases from J, with 15 bases between. The CDR3 nucleotides read TGTGCCAGCAGCGTAGCCCCCCGCAGCCACTCTGAAGCTTTCTTT. Translated: CASSVAPRSHSEAFF.

The chain employs TRBV18 and TRBJ2-3; D not resolved. Between the trimmed V and J ends, which lost 0 bases and 1 base, there was a span of 5 bases. Per the germline V gene, CDR1 is KGHSH and CDR2 is LQKENI. CDR3 length equals 14 residues. The CDR3 loop reads CASSPPVRTDTQYF. The CDR3 bases are TGTGCCAGCTCACCACCTGTCCGCACAGATACGCAGTATTTT.

The chain carries TRBV7-2 and TRBJ2-3, with TRBD1 matching over 7 bases. Unmatched junction bases numbered 10, after V lost 5 bases and J lost 5 bases. This CDR3 has 15 residues. CDR1 and CDR2 (germline): SGHTA, FQGNSA. CDR3 region: CASSPRQGLGDTQYF. The DNA for the CDR3 is TGTGCCAGCAGCCCGCGACAGGGTTTGGGAGATACGCAGTATTTT.

This chain uses TRBV18 with TRBJ2-7; D perhaps matches TRBD2 (6 bases). The germline V gene encodes CDR1 KGHSH and CDR2 LQKENI. V lost 4 bases to trimming and J lost 6 bases, with 19 bases between them. This CDR3 contains 15 residues. The CDR3 DNA sequence: TGTGCCAGCTCACAGACCGGGACTGGTGGCTCCGAGCAGTACGTC. Residues: CASSQTGTGGSEQYV.

The rearrangement joins TRBV5-1 to TRBJ2-3; D unresolved. CDR3 length equals 15 residues. Deletions cut 4 bases from V and 1 base from J, with 13 bases between. Germline loops: CDR1 SGHRS, CDR2 YFSETQ. The CDR3 spells CASSPGSPGTDTQYF. CDR3 nucleotides: TGCGCCAGCAGCCCCGGTTCACCTGGCACAGATACGCAGTATTTT. Complete variable domain (other parts from reference TRBV5-1 and TRBJ2-3): KAGVTQTPRYLIKTRGQQVTLSCSPISGHRSVSWYQQTPGQGLQFLFEYFSETQRNKGNFPGRFSGRQFSNSRSEMNVSTLELGDSALYLCASSPGSPGTDTQYFGPGTRLTVL.